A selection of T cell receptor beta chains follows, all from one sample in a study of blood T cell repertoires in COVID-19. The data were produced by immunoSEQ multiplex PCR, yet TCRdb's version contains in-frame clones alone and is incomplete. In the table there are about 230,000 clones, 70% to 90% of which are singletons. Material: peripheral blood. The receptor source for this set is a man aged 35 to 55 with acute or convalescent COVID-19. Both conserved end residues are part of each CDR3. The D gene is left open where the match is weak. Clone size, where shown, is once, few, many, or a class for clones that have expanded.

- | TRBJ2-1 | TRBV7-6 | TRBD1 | TGTGCCAGCAGCTTAGCCCGGATGAGGGACAGGTACAATGAGCAGTTCTTC | CASSLARMRDRYNEQFF
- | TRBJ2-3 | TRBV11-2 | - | TGTGCCAGCAGGATCCAGGGTTCTTTAAAGGATACGCAGTATTTT | CASRIQGSLKDTQYF
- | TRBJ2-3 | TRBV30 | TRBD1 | TGTGCCTGGGGGGGACAGGCCGATACGCAGTATTTT | CAWGGQADTQYF
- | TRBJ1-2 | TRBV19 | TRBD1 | TGTGCCAGTAGATCCGGCGGGACAGGGGATTTCCGTGGCTACACCTTC | CASRSGGTGDFRGYTF
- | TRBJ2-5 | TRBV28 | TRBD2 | TGTGCCAGCAGTCGGGGAGGGACCAGGCCCGAGACCCAGTACTTC | CASSRGGTRPETQYF
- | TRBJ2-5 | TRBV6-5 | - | TGTGCCAGCAGCCCAGGTCGGGGGGCGCGGGAGACCCAGTACTTC | CASSPGRGARETQYF
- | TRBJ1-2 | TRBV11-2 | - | TGTGCCAGCAGCTTAGATGAAGGAGACGGCTACACCTTC | CASSLDEGDGYTF
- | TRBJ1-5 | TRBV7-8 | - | TGTGCCAGCAGCTTAGACAGGGACCAGCCCCAGCATTTT | CASSLDRDQPQHF
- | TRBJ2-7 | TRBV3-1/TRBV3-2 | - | TGTGCCAGCAGTCCTATAAGGGGGGGCCTAAATGAGCAGTACTTC | CASSPIRGGLNEQYF
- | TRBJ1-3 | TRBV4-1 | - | TGCGCCAGCAGCCTCACAGGCGGTGGAAACACCATATATTTT | CASSLTGGGNTIYF
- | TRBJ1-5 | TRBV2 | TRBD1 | TGTGCCAGCAGATTCGACAGGGGGGATCAGCCCCAGCATTTT | CASRFDRGDQPQHF
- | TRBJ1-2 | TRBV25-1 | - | TGTGCCAGCAGTGGTGAGAACTATGGCTACACCTTC | CASSGENYGYTF
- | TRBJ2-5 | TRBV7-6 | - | TGTGCCAGCAGCTTAGGGATAGCGGAACAAGAGACCCAGTACTTC | CASSLGIAEQETQYF
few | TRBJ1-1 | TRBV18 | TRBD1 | TGTGCCAGCTCACTCACAGGGGGAAGCACTGAAGCTTTCTTT | CASSLTGGSTEAFF
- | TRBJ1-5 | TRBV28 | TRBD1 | TGTGCCAGCAGCGACAGGGGGGGTCAGCCCCAGCATTTT | CASSDRGGQPQHF
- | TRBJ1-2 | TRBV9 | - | TGTGCCAGCAGCCTGGACAGTAACTATGGCTACACCTTC | CASSLDSNYGYTF
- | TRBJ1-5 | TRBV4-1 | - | TGCGCCAGCAGCCAAGAAGCTACTCTTGTTAATCAGCCCCAGCATTTT | CASSQEATLVNQPQHF
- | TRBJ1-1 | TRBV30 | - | TGTGCCTCACAGAAGGTGAACACTGAAGCTTTCTTT | CASQKVNTEAFF
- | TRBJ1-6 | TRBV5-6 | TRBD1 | TGTGCCAGCAGCTTTACAGGGGGCTATTCACCCCTCCACTTT | CASSFTGGYSPLHF
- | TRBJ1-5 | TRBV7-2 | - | TGTGCCAGCAGCTTACAGGGAGGTCAGCCCCAGCATTTT | CASSLQGGQPQHF
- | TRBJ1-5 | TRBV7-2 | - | TGTGCCAGCACTCTAGGCGGCAGCAATCAGCCCCAGCATTTT | CASTLGGSNQPQHF
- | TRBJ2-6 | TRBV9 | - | TGTGCCAGCAGCGTAGCTCTCCCCTCTGGGGCCAACGTCCTGACTTTC | CASSVALPSGANVLTF
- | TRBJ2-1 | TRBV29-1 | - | TGCAGCGTTGAGGCGGGGAACTCCTACAATGAGCAGTTCTTC | CSVEAGNSYNEQFF
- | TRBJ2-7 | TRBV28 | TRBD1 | TGTGCCAGCAGTTTAGGTCCGGGGGACAGGGGTGAGGAGCAGTACTTC | CASSLGPGDRGEEQYF
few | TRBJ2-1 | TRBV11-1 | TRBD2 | TGTGCCAGCAGCTCCGAACTAGCGGGGGGGCCCAATGAGCAGTTCTTC | CASSSELAGGPNEQFF
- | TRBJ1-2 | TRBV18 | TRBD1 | TGTGCCAGCTCACCGACCGGGACAGGGGAATTTTCCTATGGCTACACCTTC | CASSPTGTGEFSYGYTF